This T cell receptor beta chain was identified in a study of shared clonotypes between healthy human individuals. About this clone: The antigen is unknown.

Study-level points and caveats: Generally, naive subsets came out with larger estimated richness than memory subsets.

The V and J ends lost 3 bases and 6 bases respectively, with 20 bases between them. Germline V gene data show CDR1 as SNHLY and CDR2 as FYNNEI. CDR3 length: 16 amino acids. The input for sorted-subset replicate PCRs was roughly 180 ng DNA, about 30,000 T cell genomes. Data came from immunoSEQ multiplex PCR; TCRdb stores just in-frame clones and leaves some out. The table shows more than 2,000,000 clones, with approximately 92% occurring only once. The source is a man aged 18 to 35 in good health. The chain carries TRBV2 and TRBJ1-1, with TRBD1 as a possible D gene (5 bases). The sample consisted of naive CD4+ T cells sorted from blood. Subset denoted: CD45RA+ positively selected. The CDR3 DNA reads TGTGCCAGCAGTGACGGGACGAGCTCAACAATCTCTGAAGCTTTCTTT. The encoded protein is CASSDGTSSTISEAFF.